This TCR beta chain was sequenced in a study of shared clonotypes between healthy human individuals. On the study more broadly: Each donor's CD8 memory used one plate, CD8 naive two, each CD4 subset three.

The study separated CD4+ cells into CD45RA+ naive and CD45RA-negative memory subsets. Libraries were prepared by immunoSEQ multiplex PCR; TCRdb keeps only in-frame clonotypes and omits some of them. The table has hundreds of thousands of clones, over 65% seen once. Trimming took 1 base from V and 4 from J, leaving 12 bases between them. CDR1 and CDR2 (germline): SGHTA, FQGNSA. The CDR3 covers 15 residues. This TCR derives from a woman aged 30 to 39 in good health. The sample taken for sequencing was memory CD4+ T cells sorted from blood. Sample subset: CD45RA-negative fraction. The rearrangement links TRBV7-2 to TRBJ2-3, with D maybe TRBD2 (5 bases). CDR3 nucleotide sequence: TGTGCCAGCAGCTTAGTTCTCAGTAGCGCAGATACGCAGTATTTT. Its protein is CASSLVLSSADTQYF.